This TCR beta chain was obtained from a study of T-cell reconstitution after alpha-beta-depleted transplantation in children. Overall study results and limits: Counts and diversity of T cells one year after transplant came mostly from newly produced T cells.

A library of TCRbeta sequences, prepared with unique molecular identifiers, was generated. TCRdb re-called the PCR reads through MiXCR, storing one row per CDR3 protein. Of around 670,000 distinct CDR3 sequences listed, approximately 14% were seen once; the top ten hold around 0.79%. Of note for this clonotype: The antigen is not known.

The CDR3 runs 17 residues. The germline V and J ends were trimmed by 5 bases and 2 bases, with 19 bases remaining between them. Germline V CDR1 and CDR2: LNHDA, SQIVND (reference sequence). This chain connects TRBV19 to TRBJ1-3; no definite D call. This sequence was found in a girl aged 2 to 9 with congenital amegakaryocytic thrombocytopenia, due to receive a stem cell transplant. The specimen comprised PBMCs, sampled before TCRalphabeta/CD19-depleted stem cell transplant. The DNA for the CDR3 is TGTGCCAGTAGTTATACGCCGCAACTGTCCCCTGGAAACACCATATATTTT. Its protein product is CASSYTPQLSPGNTIYF.